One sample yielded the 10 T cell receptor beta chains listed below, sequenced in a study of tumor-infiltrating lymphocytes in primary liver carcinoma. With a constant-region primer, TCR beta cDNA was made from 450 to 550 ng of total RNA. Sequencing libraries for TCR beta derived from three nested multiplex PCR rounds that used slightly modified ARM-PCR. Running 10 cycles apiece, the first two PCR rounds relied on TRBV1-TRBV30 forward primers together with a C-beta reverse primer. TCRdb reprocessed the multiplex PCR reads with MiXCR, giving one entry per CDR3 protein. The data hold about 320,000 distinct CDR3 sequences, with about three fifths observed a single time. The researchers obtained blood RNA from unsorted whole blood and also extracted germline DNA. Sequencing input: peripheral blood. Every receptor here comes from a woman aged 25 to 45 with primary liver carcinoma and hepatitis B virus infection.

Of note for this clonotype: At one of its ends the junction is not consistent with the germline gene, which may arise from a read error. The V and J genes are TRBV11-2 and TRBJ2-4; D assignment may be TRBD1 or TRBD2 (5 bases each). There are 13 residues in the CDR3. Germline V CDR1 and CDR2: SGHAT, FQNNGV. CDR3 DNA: TGTGCCAGCTGGTCCGGGGCCAAAAGCATTCAGTACTTC. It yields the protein CASWSGAKSIQYF. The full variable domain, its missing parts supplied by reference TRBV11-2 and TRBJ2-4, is EAGVAQSPRYKIIEKRQSVAFWCNPISGHATLYWYQQILGQGPKLLIQFQNNGVVDDSQLPKDRFSAERLKGVDSTLKIQPAKLEDSAVYLCASWSGAKSIQYFGAGTRLSVL.

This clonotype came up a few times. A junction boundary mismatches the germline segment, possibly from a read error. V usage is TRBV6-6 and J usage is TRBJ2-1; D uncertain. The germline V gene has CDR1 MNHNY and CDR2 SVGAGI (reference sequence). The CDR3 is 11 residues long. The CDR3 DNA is TGTACCAGCAGTCCTTTGGATGAGCAGTTCTTC. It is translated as CTSSPLDEQFF.

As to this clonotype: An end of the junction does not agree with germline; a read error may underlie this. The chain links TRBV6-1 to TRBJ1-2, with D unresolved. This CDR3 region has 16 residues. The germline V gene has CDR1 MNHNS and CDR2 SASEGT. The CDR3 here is CAGSEQSGRYIRGYTF. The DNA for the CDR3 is TGTGCCGGCAGTGAACAATCGGGCAGATATATTCGTGGCTACACCTTC.

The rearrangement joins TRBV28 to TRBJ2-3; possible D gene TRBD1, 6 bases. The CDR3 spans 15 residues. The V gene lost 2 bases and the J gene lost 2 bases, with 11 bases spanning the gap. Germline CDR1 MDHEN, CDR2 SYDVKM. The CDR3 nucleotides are TGTGCCAGCAGTTTAAGGGGGTATGTCACAGATACGCAGTATTTT. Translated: CASSLRGYVTDTQYF.

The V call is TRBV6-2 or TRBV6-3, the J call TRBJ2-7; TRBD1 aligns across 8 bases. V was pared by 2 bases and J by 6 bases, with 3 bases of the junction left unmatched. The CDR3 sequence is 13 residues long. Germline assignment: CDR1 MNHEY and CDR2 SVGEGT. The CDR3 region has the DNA TGTGCCAGCAGTTACGGCAGGGGGCGCGAGCAGTACTTC. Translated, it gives CASSYGRGREQYF.

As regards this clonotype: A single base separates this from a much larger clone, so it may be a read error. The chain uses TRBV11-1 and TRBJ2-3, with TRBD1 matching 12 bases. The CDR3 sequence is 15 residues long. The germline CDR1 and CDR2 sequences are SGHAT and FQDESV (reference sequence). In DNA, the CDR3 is TGTGTCAGCAGCTTTGGGACAGGGGGCGCAGATACGCAGTATTTT. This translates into CVSSFGTGGADTQYF. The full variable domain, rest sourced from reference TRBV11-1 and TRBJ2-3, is EAEVAQSPRYKITEKSQAVAFWCDPISGHATLYWYRQILGQGPELLVQFQDESVVDDSQLPKDRFSAERLKGVDSTLKIQPAELGDSAMYLCVSSFGTGGADTQYFGPGTRLTVL.

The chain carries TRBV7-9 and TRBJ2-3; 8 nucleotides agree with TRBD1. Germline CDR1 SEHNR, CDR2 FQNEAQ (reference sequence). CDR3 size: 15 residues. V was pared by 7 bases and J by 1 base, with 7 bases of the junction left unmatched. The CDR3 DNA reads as TGTGCCAGCACCACCGGACAGGGCCGCACAGATACGCAGTATTTT. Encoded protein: CASTTGQGRTDTQYF.

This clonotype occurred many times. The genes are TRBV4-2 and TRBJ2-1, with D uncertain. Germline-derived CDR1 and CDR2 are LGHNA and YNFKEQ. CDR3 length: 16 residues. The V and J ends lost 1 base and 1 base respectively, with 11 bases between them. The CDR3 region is CASSQAILTSYNEQFF. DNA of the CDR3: TGTGCCAGCAGCCAAGCTATCCTGACTTCCTACAATGAGCAGTTCTTC.

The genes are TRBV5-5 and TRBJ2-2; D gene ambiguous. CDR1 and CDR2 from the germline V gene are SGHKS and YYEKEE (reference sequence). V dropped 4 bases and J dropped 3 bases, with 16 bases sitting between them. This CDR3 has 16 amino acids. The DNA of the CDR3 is TGTGCCAGCAGCCCTAGAAGACCGTATGACACCGGGGAGCTGTTTTTT. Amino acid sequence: CASSPRRPYDTGELFF.

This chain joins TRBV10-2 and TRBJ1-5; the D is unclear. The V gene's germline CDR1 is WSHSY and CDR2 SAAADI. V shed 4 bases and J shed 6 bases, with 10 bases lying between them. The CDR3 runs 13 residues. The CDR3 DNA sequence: TGCGCCAGCAGTGGAGGGATTCGTCAGCCCCAGCATTTT. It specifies CASSGGIRQPQHF.